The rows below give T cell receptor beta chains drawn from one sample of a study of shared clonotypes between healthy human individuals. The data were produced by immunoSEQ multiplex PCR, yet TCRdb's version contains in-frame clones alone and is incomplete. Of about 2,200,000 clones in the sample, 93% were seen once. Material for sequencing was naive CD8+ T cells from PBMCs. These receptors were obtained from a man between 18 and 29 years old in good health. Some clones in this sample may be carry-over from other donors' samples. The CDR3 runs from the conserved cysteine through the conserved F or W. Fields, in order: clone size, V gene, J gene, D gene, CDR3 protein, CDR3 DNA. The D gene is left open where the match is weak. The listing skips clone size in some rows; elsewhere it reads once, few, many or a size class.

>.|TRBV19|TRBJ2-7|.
CASSIVMMAEGVSYEQYF
TGTGCCAGTAGTATCGTGATGATGGCGGAGGGGGTTTCCTACGAGCAGTACTTC
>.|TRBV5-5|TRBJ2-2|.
CASSLTGRSSAGELFF
TGTGCCAGCAGCTTGACAGGGCGATCATCGGCCGGGGAGCTGTTTTTT
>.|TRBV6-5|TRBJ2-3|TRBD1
CASSPGGQGWYF
TGTGCCAGCAGCCCGGGGGGACAGGGCTGGTATTTT
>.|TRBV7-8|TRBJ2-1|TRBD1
CASSLARQGGEQFF
TGTGCCAGCAGCTTAGCCCGACAGGGCGGTGAGCAGTTCTTC
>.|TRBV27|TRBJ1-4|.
CASSLYRPRANEKLFF
TGTGCCAGCAGTTTATATCGCCCCAGGGCTAATGAAAAACTGTTTTTT
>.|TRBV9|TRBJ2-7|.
CASSVSHSYEQYF
TGTGCCAGCAGCGTATCCCACTCCTACGAGCAGTACTTC
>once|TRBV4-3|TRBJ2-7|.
CASSPAASRGEQYF
TGCGCCAGCAGCCCGGCAGCTAGCAGGGGCGAGCAGTACTTC
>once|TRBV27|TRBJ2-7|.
CASSSISEGLTYEQYF
TGTGCCAGCAGTTCTATAAGTGAGGGCTTGACCTACGAGCAGTACTTC
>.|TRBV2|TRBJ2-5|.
CASSEGRHPQETQYF
TGTGCCAGCAGTGAAGGGCGACACCCTCAAGAGACCCAGTACTTC
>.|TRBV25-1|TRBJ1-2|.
CASSEIETFLPYGYTF
TGTGCCAGCAGTGAAATCGAAACGTTTCTACCGTATGGCTACACCTTC
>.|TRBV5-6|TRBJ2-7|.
CASSAGGQRWEQYF
TGTGCCAGCAGCGCGGGGGGACAGCGGTGGGAGCAGTACTTC
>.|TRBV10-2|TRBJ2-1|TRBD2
CASSSLWGEGAGGFEQFF
TGCGCCAGCAGTTCTTTATGGGGCGAGGGGGCGGGAGGGTTTGAGCAGTTCTTC
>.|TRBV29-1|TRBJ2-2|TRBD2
CSVVVAGGTGELFF
TGCAGCGTCGTGGTAGCGGGCGGCACCGGGGAGCTGTTTTTT
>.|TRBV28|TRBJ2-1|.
CASGLGPSYNEQFF
TGTGCCAGCGGTCTGGGGCCCTCCTACAATGAGCAGTTCTTC
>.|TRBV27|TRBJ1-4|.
CASSLSFISGAAEKLFF
TGTGCCAGCAGTTTATCGTTCATTTCAGGGGCAGCTGAAAAACTGTTTTTT
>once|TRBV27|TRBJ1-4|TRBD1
CASRNRGFDEKLFF
TGTGCCAGCAGAAACAGGGGGTTTGATGAAAAACTGTTTTTT
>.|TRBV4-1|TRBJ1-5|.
CASSQDPRQRRISNQPQHF
TGCGCCAGCAGCCAAGATCCCCGCCAGAGGAGGATTAGCAATCAGCCCCAGCATTTT
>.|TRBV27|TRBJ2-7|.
CASSQRGRAYEQYF
TGTGCCAGCTCCCAACGGGGAAGGGCCTACGAGCAGTACTTC
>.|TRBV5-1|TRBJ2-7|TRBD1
CASSLDPGQFYEQYF
TGCGCCAGCAGCTTGGACCCGGGACAGTTCTACGAGCAGTACTTC
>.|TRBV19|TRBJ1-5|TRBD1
CASNIQGVQPQHF
TGTGCCAGTAACATACAGGGGGTTCAGCCCCAGCATTTT
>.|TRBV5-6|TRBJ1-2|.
CASSSRWSYGYTF
TGTGCCAGCAGCTCCCGGTGGTCCTATGGCTACACCTTC
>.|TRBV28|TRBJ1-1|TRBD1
CASSSRGRNTEAFF
TGTGCCAGCAGCTCCAGGGGGCGCAACACTGAAGCTTTCTTT
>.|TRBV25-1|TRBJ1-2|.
CASSEGLLGYTF
TGTGCCAGCAGTGAAGGCCTCCTCGGGTACACCTTC
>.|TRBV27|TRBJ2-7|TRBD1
CASSPLITGGNEQYF
TGTGCCAGCAGCCCCTTGATCACAGGGGGAAACGAGCAGTACTTC
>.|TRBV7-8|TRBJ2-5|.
CASSPDHPGAETQYF
TGTGCCAGCAGCCCAGATCACCCTGGCGCGGAGACCCAGTACTTC
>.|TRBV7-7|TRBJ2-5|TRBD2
CASSHLAGDDETQYF
TGTGCCAGCAGCCACTTAGCGGGAGACGATGAGACCCAGTACTTC
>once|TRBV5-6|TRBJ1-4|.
CASSLAEEEKLFF
TGTGCCAGCAGCTTGGCCGAGGAGGAAAAACTGTTTTTT